The T cell receptor (beta chain) under discussion was sequenced for a study of CD8 T cells in Susac syndrome. The CDR3 covers 13 residues. Trimming cost V 4 bases and J 6 bases, with 16 bases left between them. Germline V CDR1 and CDR2: SQVTM, ANQGSEA. The RNA input was roughly 0.45 to 1 ug, and it was reverse transcribed with random hexamers. From the immunoSEQ multiplex PCR reads, TCRdb called clonotypes with MiXCR, one entry per CDR3 protein. The top ten clones hold roughly 0.29% of a sample with around 150,000 distinct CDR3 sequences, 94% of them seen once. Blood CD8+ and CD4+ T cells underwent high-throughput TCR beta sequencing. While serving as controls, healthy donors were matched for age and sex.

This TCR was sampled from a human donor in good health. Sequencing used CD8+ T cells from PBMCs. V and J are TRBV29-1 and TRBJ2-7; possibly TRBD1 for D (5 bases). The DNA for the CDR3 is TGCAGCGTTGCGGCAGGGATGGACCCCGAGCAGTACTTC. As protein: CSVAAGMDPEQYF.